This TCR beta chain came from a study of blood T cells in healthy people across ages (dated by TCRdb to about 2015). About the full investigation: In model experiments, roughly one uniquely barcoded TCR beta cDNA molecule per two T cells was captured by template switching. Using deep sequencing normalized with unique cDNA molecular identifiers, the study measured how TCR beta repertoire diversity changes with age. The donors were split into four age groups: young (average around 17 years), middle-aged (roughly 42), aged (approximately 60) and long-lived (under 85). The study analyzed two additional independent replicas of 1 million unique cDNA reads from the same blood draw for two donors, one aged 18 to 29 and one aged 80 or older.

Points the paper makes about the study in general: Estimates of total diversity based on one million sequenced T cells were considered lower bounds and underestimates. As age increased, observed TCR beta diversity per million T cells dropped in a roughly linear way, and a significant reduction was already evident by age 40. There was a strong correlation between observed TCR beta diversity and the percentage of naive T cells measured by flow cytometry. The CMV infection status of donors was not known, potentially confounding age-related changes in expanded clonotypes. Compared with the aged group, the long-lived group had more naive CD4+ T cells, fewer expanded clones and increased TCR diversity, a pattern suggesting age selection. Bulk unsorted PBMC profiling prevented conclusive comparison of naive and antigen-experienced compartments.

This clonotype was seen a few times. The clone's antigen remains unknown. One base away there is no much larger clone; base qualities are not given. The method behind the library was 5' RACE. Sequencing was performed on an Illumina HiSeq 2500. A second PCR of about 6 to 11 cycles was run with a J-beta primer mix and a sample-barcoded 5' primer. A unique molecular identifier was introduced onto each TCR beta cDNA molecule by a template-switch 5' adaptor carrying 12 random nucleotides. Each sample yielded at least 2.5 million CDR3-containing paired-end reads. The Mint cDNA synthesis kit, primed by a TRBC-specific oligonucleotide, was used to synthesize first-strand cDNA from all RNA. Following uracil-DNA glycosylase treatment, all cDNA underwent a first 18-cycle PCR with the universal primers M1SS and BC2_uni_R. Concerning the study's data processing: Each sample was normalized by randomly selecting 1 million high-quality reads, each carrying a distinct molecular identifier. Instead of being binned into consensus sequences, reads with shared molecular identifiers were discarded. MiTCR, with a Q25 quality threshold and the strictest error-elimination algorithm, was used for CDR3 identification, clonotype clustering and error correction. A nonparametric unseen species model with Euler transformation was used to estimate a lower bound on total TCR beta diversity. TCRdb trimmed the raw reads at Q25, called clones with MiXCR and kept productive beta chains. Rows with one shared CDR3 protein collapse into an entry with the most common genes and DNA. V and J calls and clone size were set by TCRdb, not the authors. Here the sample has just under 550,000 distinct CDR3 sequences; about 24% occur a single time. Just over 8.5% of the sample is held by the ten biggest clonotypes.

The germline V gene yields KGHDR for CDR1 and SFDVKD for CDR2. Inclusive of the bounding cysteine and phenylalanine, the CDR3 is 14 residues long. The DNA shown is the 42-base CDR3, in frame from base 1. Donors were 35 to 40 systemically healthy Caucasian individuals from Russia aged about 6 to 100 years. About 10 milliliters of peripheral blood were drawn from each donor into EDTA-treated Vacutainer tubes. Ficoll-Paque density-gradient centrifugation was used to isolate PBMCs, with at least 6.5 million per sample. Trizol reagent was used to extract total RNA from the PBMCs, yielding at least 5 micrograms per sample. The percentages of naive CD45RAhigh/CD27high T cells were determined by flow cytometry on a PBMC aliquot from every donor. These data also formed part of another study, on T cells of mothers and their children. That second publication adds: The donors were nine systemically healthy Caucasian individuals, made up of three mothers and their six children. cDNA synthesis consumed the entire amount of extracted RNA, loaded at around 1.5 ug RNA in each 15 ul reaction. In the second PCR, sample barcodes and 2-4 random nucleotides were introduced via the M1S primer. Each mother yielded over 8 million TCR beta CDR3 reads and each child 2.5 million to 3 million reads. In both related and unrelated pairs, thymic selection shapes the output of TCR recombination in a similar way, with inherited differences having only a minor effect. Normalized repertoire overlap was always found to be slightly, but never significantly, higher in related mother-child pairs than in unrelated mother-child pairs. With a sensitivity of about 100 clones per million clonotypes, no persistent microchimeric T cell clones were detected. In the study, deep NGS was used to compare the TCR beta repertoires of mothers and children, and features distinguishing related mother-child pairs from unrelated individuals were sought. The mean age was roughly 36 +/- 4 years for the mothers and approximately 11 +/- 4 years for the children. After adapters were ligated using NEBNext reagents, the libraries underwent 100+100 nt paired-end sequencing on an Illumina HiSeq 2000. To avoid cross-contamination, the mother libraries and the child libraries were prepared a month apart and sequenced in separate runs. For each donor, between roughly 500,000 and 2,100,000 distinct TCR beta clonotypes were identified. Naive TCR beta clonotypes were estimated from low-frequency clonotypes matched to each donor's FACS-determined naive share, without sorting.

The receptor comes from a boy aged 5-17 years in good health. The chain is made from TRBV24-1 and TRBJ2-5, with 8 bases matching TRBD1. With the DNA end fitting TRBJ2-7 better, the J assignment may be wrong. Sample: blood. CDR3 sequence: CATSQTGESYEQYF. The bases read TGTGCCACCAGTCAGACAGGGGAGTCCTACGAGCAGTACTTC.